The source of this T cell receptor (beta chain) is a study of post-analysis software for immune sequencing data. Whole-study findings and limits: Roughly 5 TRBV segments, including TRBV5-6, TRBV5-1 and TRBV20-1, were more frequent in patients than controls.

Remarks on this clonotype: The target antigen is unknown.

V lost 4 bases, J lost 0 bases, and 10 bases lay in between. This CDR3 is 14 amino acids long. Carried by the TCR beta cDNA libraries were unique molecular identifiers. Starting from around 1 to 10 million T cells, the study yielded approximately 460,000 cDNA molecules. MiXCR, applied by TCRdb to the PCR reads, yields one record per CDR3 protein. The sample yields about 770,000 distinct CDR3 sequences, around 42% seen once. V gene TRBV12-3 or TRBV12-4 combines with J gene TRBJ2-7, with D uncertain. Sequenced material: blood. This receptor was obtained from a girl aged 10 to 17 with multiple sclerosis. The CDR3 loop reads CASSSDGFSYEQYF. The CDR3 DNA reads TGTGCCAGCAGTTCGGACGGTTTCTCCTACGAGCAGTACTTC.